The clone carrying this TCR beta chain was recorded many times. The antigen remains unidentified. This sample is drawn from a study of T cell clonality in common variable immunodeficiency. Notes on the study in general: CVID subjects showed higher TCRbeta clonality than healthy controls. Fewer deletions and N-nucleotide insertions were reportedly seen in common variable immunodeficiency TCR beta sequences.

CVID and control samples used equivalent genomic DNA input. Clones were read by immunoSEQ multiplex PCR, and TCRdb kept only the in-frame ones, dropping some. This sample carries approximately 60,000 clones, none of them present only once. Material for sequencing was peripheral blood mononuclear cells. This receptor was taken from a person between 18 and 75 years old in good health.

The sequenced CDR3 bases are TGCAGCGTTAGAGCGGCGAGCACAGATACG. This sequence encodes CSVRAASTDT. The whole CDR3 protein reads CSVRAASTDTQYF. V usage is TRBV29-1 and J usage is TRBJ2-3; D possibly corresponds to TRBD2 (5 bases). The observed sequence ends 3 residues before the CDR3 terminus, with the missing tail filled in from the germline J gene. This CDR3 is built from 13 residues. The ends were cut back, 5 bases at V and 0 bases at J, with 9 bases in the middle. Germline V gene data show CDR1 as SQVTM and CDR2 as ANQGSEA.